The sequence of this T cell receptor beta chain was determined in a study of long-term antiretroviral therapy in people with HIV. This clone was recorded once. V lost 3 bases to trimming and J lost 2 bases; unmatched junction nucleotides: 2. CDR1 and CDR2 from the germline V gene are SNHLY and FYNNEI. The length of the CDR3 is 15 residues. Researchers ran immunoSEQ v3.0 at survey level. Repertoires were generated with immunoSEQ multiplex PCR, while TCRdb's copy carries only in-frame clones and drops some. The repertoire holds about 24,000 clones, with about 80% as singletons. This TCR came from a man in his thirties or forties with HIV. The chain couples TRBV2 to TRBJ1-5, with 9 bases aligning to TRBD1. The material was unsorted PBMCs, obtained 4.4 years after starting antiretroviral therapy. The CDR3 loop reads CASSERDRGNQPQHF. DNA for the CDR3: TGTGCCAGCAGTGAGAGGGACAGGGGCAATCAGCCCCAGCATTTT.